One sample yielded the 3 T cell receptor beta chains listed below, sequenced in a study of T-cell memory formation after mild COVID-19. TCRdb reanalysed the 5' RACE reads using MiXCR and keeps one entry per CDR3 protein. Here the sample spans about 600,000 distinct CDR3 sequences, approximately 21% being singletons. The sample comprised PBMCs or a T cell subset sorted from them (not recorded which). The receptor set was obtained from an adult woman who had mild COVID-19 (a few samples of this study predate the infection). Cell type and time point are not known.

The V gene is TRBV13, the J gene TRBJ1-1; D is possibly TRBD1 (6 bases). This CDR3 region has 15 residues. The germline gives CDR1 PRHDT, CDR2 FYEKMQ (reference sequence). V was pared by 4 bases and J by 2 bases, with 14 bases between. The CDR3 DNA sequence: TGTGCCAGCAGCTCCTCTGAACAGGGAAACACTGAAGCTTTCTTT. Its translation: CASSSSEQGNTEAFF.

This clonotype was seen more than once but under ten times. The V call is TRBV7-8, the J call TRBJ2-5; 7 positions agree with TRBD2. The CDR3 runs to 15 residues. Per germline, CDR1 SGHVS and CDR2 FQNEAQ. Losses at the gene ends were 3 bases for V and 0 bases for J; bases not matched to a gene: 4. The CDR3 protein is CASSFFGGNQETQYF. CDR3 DNA sequence: TGTGCCAGCAGCTTTTTCGGGGGGAACCAAGAGACCCAGTACTTC.

V and J are TRBV5-1 and TRBJ1-2; tentatively, D is TRBD1 (6 bases). Germline V CDR1 and CDR2: SGHRS, YFSETQ. The CDR3 totals 15 residues. Between the trimmed V and J ends, which lost 3 bases and 3 bases, there was a span of 15 bases. The CDR3, as DNA: TGCGCCAGCAGCTACACACAGGGAATGTACTATGGCTACACCTTC. Protein: CASSYTQGMYYGYTF.